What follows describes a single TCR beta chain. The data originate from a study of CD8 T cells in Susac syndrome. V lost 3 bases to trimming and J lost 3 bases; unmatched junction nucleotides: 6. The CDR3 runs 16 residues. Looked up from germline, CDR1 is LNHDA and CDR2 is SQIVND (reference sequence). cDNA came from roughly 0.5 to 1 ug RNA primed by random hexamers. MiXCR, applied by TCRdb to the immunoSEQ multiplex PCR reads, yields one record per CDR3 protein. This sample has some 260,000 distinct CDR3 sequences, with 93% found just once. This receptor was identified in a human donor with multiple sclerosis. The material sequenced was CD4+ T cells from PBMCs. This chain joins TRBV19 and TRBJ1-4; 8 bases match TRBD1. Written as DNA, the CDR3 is TGTGCCAGTAGTATCACAGGGGGATCGCCTAATGAAAAACTGTTTTTT. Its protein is CASSITGGSPNEKLFF.